This entry describes one T cell receptor (beta chain). Its target is not known. The sample belongs to a study of blood T cells in healthy people across ages. Broader study findings: Comparison with aged donors showed that long-lived donors had more naive CD4+ cells and higher diversity.

Primers used in a second PCR of roughly 7 to 12 cycles were a sample-barcoded 5' primer and a J-beta primer mix. MiXCR, applied by TCRdb to the 5' RACE reads, yields one record per CDR3 protein. The table records around 400,000 distinct CDR3 sequences, over 45% of them present only once. Per germline, CDR1 DFQATT and CDR2 SNEGSKA (reference sequence). This CDR3 contains 15 residues. Deletions cut 2 bases from V and 6 bases from J, with 16 bases between. J is TRBJ2-2 and V is TRBV20-1, with D possibly called TRBD1 or TRBD2 (5 bases each). Sequencing was done on a sample of blood. This clonotype was obtained from a man aged 55 to 69 in good health. The CDR3 region has the DNA TGCAGTGCTAGACCCCCGTCCGGGACCTCCGGGGAGCTGTTTTTT. Amino acid sequence: CSARPPSGTSGELFF.